Below are 19 T cell receptor beta chains sequenced from a single sample in a study of T-cell reconstitution after alpha-beta-depleted transplantation in children. Researchers prepared the TCRbeta library using unique molecular identifiers, the study reports. TCRdb called the PCR reads again in MiXCR, with one record for every CDR3 protein. The sample consists of over 45,000 distinct CDR3 sequences, around a tenth of them appearing once. The material was PBMCs, mostly from graft donor cells, obtained 60 days after TCRalphabeta/CD19-depleted stem cell transplant. The receptors shown here come from a male patient under 10 years old who had a stem cell transplant for chronic granulomatous disease, so the T cells may come from the graft donor.

This clonotype was found many times. The gene calls are TRBV5-6 and TRBJ2-5, with 7 bases lining up with TRBD1. Losses at the gene ends were 4 bases for V and 7 bases for J; bases not matched to a gene: 7. The CDR3 loop spans 13 amino acids. Germline loops: CDR1 SGHDT, CDR2 YYEEEE. This CDR3 is CASSPQGVRTQYF. In DNA form, the CDR3 reads TGTGCCAGCAGCCCCCAGGGGGTACGGACCCAGTACTTC. Variable domain in full (rest from reference TRBV5-6 and TRBJ2-5): DAGVTQSPTHLIKTRGQQVTLRCSPKSGHDTVSWYQQALGQGPQFIFQYYEEEERQRGNFPDRFSGHQFPNYSSELNVNALLLGDSALYLCASSPQGVRTQYFGPGTRLLVL.

This clonotype was seen ten or more times. V usage is TRBV7-8 and J usage is TRBJ2-7, with D maybe TRBD2 (5 bases). The CDR3 is 12 residues long. CDR1 and CDR2 from the germline V gene are SGHVS and FQNEAQ. Trimming left V 1 base short and J 6 bases short, with 7 bases between. CDR3 in DNA: TGTGCCAGCAGCTTAGAAGAGGGCGAGCAGTACTTC. Translating it yields CASSLEEGEQYF.

In its sample, this clonotype was seen many times. The J gene is TRBJ2-7, the V gene TRBV27; D might be TRBD1 or TRBD2, each matching 6 bases. The CDR3 is made up of 15 amino acids. V lost 3 bases to trimming and J lost 3 bases, with 15 bases between them. CDR1 is MNHEY and CDR2 is SMNVEV in the germline V gene (reference sequence). DNA for the CDR3: TGTGCCAGCAGTTTCGGGGCAGGGGAGGACTACGAGCAGTACTTC. It is translated as CASSFGAGEDYEQYF.

This chain links TRBV28 with TRBJ2-2, with D possibly being TRBD2 (6 bases). The CDR3 extends over 18 amino acids. Germline V gives CDR1 MDHEN, CDR2 SYDVKM. V was pared by 3 bases and J by 1 base, with 18 bases between. The CDR3 spells CASSFILLGGGNTGELFF. CDR3 DNA sequence: TGTGCCAGCAGTTTTATCCTGCTTGGGGGAGGGAACACCGGGGAGCTGTTTTTT. The entire variable domain, with the rest obtained from reference TRBV28 and TRBJ2-2, is as follows: DVKVTQSSRYLVKRTGEKVFLECVQDMDHENMFWYRQDPGLGLRLIYFSYDVKMKEKGDIPEGYSVSREKKERFSLILESASTNQTSMYLCASSFILLGGGNTGELFFGEGSRLTVL.

Comments on this clonotype: Germline is not matched at one junction end, which may reflect a read error. The chain links TRBV27 to TRBJ2-7, with D uncertain. Germline CDR1 reads MNHEY; CDR2 reads SMNVEV (reference sequence). CDR3 length: 13 amino acids. CDR3 DNA sequence: TGTGCCAGCAGTTCCGGTCCCTCCTGCGAGCAGTACTTC. Translating it yields CASSSGPSCEQYF.

This clonotype is labeled medium-sized. The V call is TRBV6-1, the J call TRBJ2-1; TRBD2 matches 7 bases. The CDR3 length is 12 residues. Germline CDR1 reads MNHNS; CDR2 reads SASEGT. V gave up 5 bases and J gave up 10 bases; unmatched junction bases: 5. The CDR3 sequence: CASSYSGSEQFF. CDR3 DNA sequence: TGTGCCAGCAGTTATAGCGGGTCGGAGCAGTTCTTC.

The sample holds many counts of this clonotype. This chain joins TRBV18 and TRBJ2-5, with 7 bases that match TRBD2. This CDR3 spans 13 amino acids. The trim removed 9 bases at V and 4 bases at J, leaving 8 bases unmatched. Germline CDR1 and CDR2: KGHSH and LQKENI. This CDR3 reads CASSTGLGETQYF. The CDR3 nucleotides read TGTGCCAGTTCGACCGGACTAGGAGAGACCCAGTACTTC.

At least ten counts were recorded for this clonotype. The genes are TRBV20-1 and TRBJ2-1; 8 bases match TRBD2. The length of the CDR3 is 15 residues. J gave up 9 bases and V 2 bases, and 12 bases lay outside the gene matches. Germline V gene lookup returns CDR1 DFQATT and CDR2 SNEGSKA (reference sequence). The CDR3, as DNA: TGCAGTGCTAGACTCTCACTAGCGGAAAGGAGTGAGCAGTTCTTC. This translates into CSARLSLAERSEQFF.

This clonotype was picked up a small number of times. V is TRBV14 and J is TRBJ2-7, with 12 bases matching TRBD1. Looked up from germline, CDR1 is SGHDN and CDR2 is FVKESK. The V and J ends lost 0 bases and 7 bases, in that order; junction bases with no gene match: 10. This CDR3 comprises 17 residues. The chain's CDR3 is CASSQDAAGTGGREQYF. The CDR3, as DNA: TGTGCCAGCAGCCAAGATGCCGCCGGGACAGGGGGCCGGGAGCAGTACTTC. The full variable domain, rest sourced from reference TRBV14 and TRBJ2-7, is EAGVTQFPSHSVIEKGQTVTLRCDPISGHDNLYWYRRVMGKEIKFLLHFVKESKQDESGMPNNRFLAERTGGTYSTLKVQPAELEDSGVYFCASSQDAAGTGGREQYFGPGTRLTVT.

This clonotype was seen many times. This sequence joins TRBV7-2 and TRBJ1-6, with D perhaps TRBD1 (5 bases). Between the trimmed V and J ends, which lost 2 bases and 7 bases, there was a span of 9 bases. Looked up from germline, CDR1 is SGHTA and CDR2 is FQGNSA. CDR3 length: 14 residues. The CDR3 DNA sequence: TGTGCCAGCAGCTTATCCGGGGGGAATTCACCCCTCCACTTT. Protein: CASSLSGGNSPLHF.

This clonotype was seen ten or more times. The CDR3 nucleotides are TGTGCCAGCAGTCCCCAACTAGCGGGAGGCTACAATGAGCAGTTCTTC. This sequence encodes CASSPQLAGGYNEQFF. This chain joins TRBV28 and TRBJ2-1, with 12 bases matching TRBD2. There are 16 residues in the CDR3. From germline, CDR1 is MDHEN and CDR2 SYDVKM. Germline trimming cut 5 bases from V and 3 bases from J; bases unmatched to any gene: 5.

In this sample, this clonotype turned up many times. The rearrangement joins TRBV30 to TRBJ2-3, with no clear D. This CDR3 has 13 amino acids. Germline values: CDR1 GTSNPN, CDR2 SVGIG (reference sequence). With 2 bases removed from V and 3 bases from J, the gap between germline ends came to 9 bases. The CDR3 is CAWSQIRTDTQYF. The DNA of the CDR3 is TGTGCCTGGAGTCAAATCAGGACAGATACGCAGTATTTT.

The chain is built from TRBV18 and TRBJ1-5; 10 nucleotides align to TRBD1. The V gene end was trimmed by 5 bases and the J gene end by 6 bases; junction bases not matched to a gene: 7. CDR3 length: 15 amino acids. Germline values: CDR1 KGHSH, CDR2 LQKENI. This CDR3 is CASSERQGAGQPQHF. The DNA for the CDR3 is TGTGCCAGCTCAGAGCGACAGGGGGCCGGTCAGCCCCAGCATTTT.

This clonotype has a count of ten or more. The rearrangement links TRBV14 to TRBJ2-1; TRBD2 aligns across 7 bases. With 1 base clipped from V and 4 bases from J, the junction kept 7 bases outside the gene matches. The CDR3 contains 16 residues. Germline CDR1 reads SGHDN; CDR2 reads FVKESK. CDR3 nucleotide sequence: TGTGCCAGCAGCCAAGTCCGCGGGAGTAGTTACAATGAGCAGTTCTTC. As protein: CASSQVRGSSYNEQFF.

The table lists this clonotype with many counts. This chain connects TRBV7-6 to TRBJ2-1, with TRBD2 matching over 11 bases. The ends lost 5 bases at V and 7 bases at J; junction bases unmatched: 10. The CDR3 sequence is 16 residues long. The germline gives CDR1 SGHVS, CDR2 FNYEAQ. CDR3 region: CASSEIAGGLANEQFF. CDR3 sequence (DNA): TGTGCCAGCAGCGAAATAGCGGGAGGGCTCGCAAATGAGCAGTTCTTC.

This clonotype occurred many times. The V gene is TRBV19, the J gene TRBJ1-5, with a tentative D call TRBD1 (5 bases). The CDR3 is made up of 15 amino acids. Trimming stripped 6 bases from V and 1 base from J, with 13 bases between. Germline assignment: CDR1 LNHDA and CDR2 SQIVND (reference sequence). Written as DNA, the CDR3 is TGTGCCAGTAGCCTAGAGGGGCGGAGCAATCAGCCCCAGCATTTT. Translated, it gives CASSLEGRSNQPQHF. Using reference TRBV19 and TRBJ1-5 for the parts outside the CDR3, the full variable domain is DGGITQSPKYLFRKEGQNVTLSCEQNLNHDAMYWYRQDPGQGLRLIYYSQIVNDFQKGDIAEGYSVSREKKESFPLTVTSAQKNPTAFYLCASSLEGRSNQPQHFGDGTRLSIL.

There are many counts of this clonotype. The V and J genes are TRBV4-3 and TRBJ2-7; 8 bases are a match to TRBD1. CDR1 and CDR2 from the germline V gene are LGHNA and YSLEER. The CDR3 consists of 15 residues. The V gene end was trimmed by 1 base and the J gene end by 4 bases; junction bases not matched to a gene: 6. CDR3 coding DNA: TGCGCCAGCAGCCAAGGTGACAGGGGAGGATACGAGCAGTACTTC. It yields the protein CASSQGDRGGYEQYF.

The chain joins TRBV12-3 or TRBV12-4 to TRBJ2-7; 7 nucleotides line up with TRBD2. Unmatched junction bases numbered 12, after V lost 1 base and J lost 0 bases. The CDR3 runs to 18 residues. CDR3 nucleotide sequence: TGTGCCAGCAGTTTAGAGGGGTTAGGACTAGGCAGCTCCTACGAGCAGTACTTC. It encodes CASSLEGLGLGSSYEQYF.

This clonotype appeared many times. The chain recombines TRBV27 with TRBJ2-2; 9 bases are a match to TRBD1. Germline V gene lookup returns CDR1 MNHEY and CDR2 SMNVEV (reference sequence). This CDR3 contains 18 residues. V shed 0 bases, J shed 5 bases, and the junction held 10 bases outside the gene matches. In DNA, the CDR3 is TGTGCCAGCAGTTTATCCGGGACAGGGTATAAGCTAACCGGGGAGCTGTTTTTT. Residues: CASSLSGTGYKLTGELFF.